This T cell receptor (beta chain) came from a study of T cells in Graves' hyperthyroidism and ophthalmopathy. The CDR3 loop spans 13 amino acids. Germline CDR1 is DFQATT and CDR2 is SNEGSKA (reference sequence). V lost 6 bases, J lost 5 bases, and 11 bases lay in between. The study's findings and limits: The majority of expanded thyroid clonotypes above 0.001 also appeared in blood.

Exclusion followed for patients with uncontrolled infection, other autoimmune disease, pregnancy or lactation. Together with thyroid ultrasound, orbital computed tomography, serum thyroxine and TRAb, clinical symptoms were used for diagnoses. TCR beta CDR3 regions were amplified from RNA. The primer set for the first-round RT-PCR of the TCR CDR3 was HTBI. TCRdb analysed the multiplex PCR reads with MiXCR anew, one entry per CDR3 protein. Of 500,000 to 800,000 distinct CDR3 sequences in the sample, about 45% were seen once. Worth noting for this clonotype: The target antigen is unknown.

The sample consisted of peripheral blood or thyroid tissue (not recorded which). The V call is TRBV20-1, the J call TRBJ1-6; D is unclear. The sequence came from an adult man with Graves' disease, either hyperthyroidism or ophthalmopathy (not recorded which). CDR3: CSAIASHNSPLHF. In nucleotides, the CDR3 is TGCAGTGCCATAGCCAGTCATAATTCACCCCTCCACTTT.